The source of this T cell receptor (beta chain) is a study of blood T cell repertoires in COVID-19. Across the study: Acute and convalescent COVID-19 samples came from the United States, Italy and Spain.

As handled by the study authors: From reference gene primer amplification, estimates of nucleated cell counts were derived. This table comes from immunoSEQ multiplex PCR, and its TCRdb copy is limited to in-frame clones, with some not included. V, J and clone size derive from that table, while D and trimming were established from the DNA sequence. The sample yields some 160,000 clones, 70% to 90% seen once. This receptor was obtained from a man aged 50 or older who had recovered from COVID-19. The sequenced material came from peripheral blood.

The CDR3 is CASSAGVMSGGDFTDTQYF. Here the CDR3 DNA reads TGTGCCAGCAGCGCCGGGGTAATGAGCGGGGGAGACTTCACAGATACGCAGTATTTT. The rearrangement uses TRBV7-2 and TRBJ2-3; TRBD2 aligns across 8 bases. CDR3 size: 19 residues. Germline V gene lookup returns CDR1 SGHTA and CDR2 FQGNSA. The ends lost 5 bases at V and 2 bases at J; junction bases unmatched: 18.